A selection of T cell receptor beta chains follows, all from one sample in a study of T-cell memory formation after mild COVID-19. One entry per CDR3 protein, called by TCRdb with MiXCR from the 5' RACE reads. The sample gives 200,000 or so distinct CDR3 sequences, around 19% of which show up once; roughly 2.3% is in the top ten. The sample was PBMCs or a T cell subset sorted from them (not recorded which). The receptor set was obtained from an adult woman who had mild COVID-19 (a few samples of this study predate the infection). Cell type and time point are not known. Both conserved end residues are part of each CDR3. The D gene is left open where the match is weak. Clone size, where shown, is once, few, many, or a class for clones that have expanded.

NA | TRBJ1-5 | few | TRBV12-3/TRBV12-4 | CASSLLGNQPQHF | TGTGCCAGCAGTTTACTCGGGAATCAGCCCCAGCATTTT
NA | TRBJ1-1 | NA | TRBV5-1 | CASSFRGRRNTEAFF | TGCGCCAGCAGCTTCCGCGGCCGTCGAAACACTGAAGCTTTCTTT
TRBD2 | TRBJ2-7 | NA | TRBV20-1 | CSAQLAGARREQYF | TGCAGTGCACAACTAGCGGGGGCCCGTCGGGAGCAGTACTTC
TRBD1 | TRBJ2-7 | few | TRBV7-9 | CASSASGTGGSEQYF | TGTGCCAGCAGCGCTTCCGGGACAGGGGGTTCCGAGCAGTACTTC
NA | TRBJ2-7 | many | TRBV7-7 | CASGLRAFAAYEQYF | TGTGCTAGCGGCCTCCGTGCTTTCGCAGCCTACGAGCAGTACTTC
TRBD2 | TRBJ2-7 | NA | TRBV27 | CASSVLAGSTYEQYF | TGTGCCAGCTCAGTACTAGCGGGTTCTACCTACGAGCAGTACTTC
TRBD1 | TRBJ2-7 | NA | TRBV12-3/TRBV12-4 | CASSRDSRPYEQYF | TGTGCCAGCAGCCGGGACAGTCGACCCTACGAGCAGTACTTC
NA | TRBJ2-7 | NA | TRBV29-1 | CSVDLGSYEQYF | TGCAGCGTTGACCTCGGATCCTACGAGCAGTACTTC
NA | TRBJ1-4 | few | TRBV7-9 | CASSLGPGNEKLFF | TGTGCCAGCAGCTTAGGTCCAGGGAATGAAAAACTGTTTTTT
TRBD1 | TRBJ1-2 | NA | TRBV5-1 | CASSDGGQGSGYTF | TGCGCCAGCAGCGACGGGGGACAGGGCAGTGGCTACACCTTC
NA | TRBJ2-7 | few | TRBV5-1 | CASSLGSASSYEQYF | TGCGCCAGCAGCTTGGGTTCAGCAAGCTCCTACGAGCAGTACTTC
NA | TRBJ2-4 | few | TRBV12-3/TRBV12-4 | CASRMGGLAKNIQYF | TGTGCCAGCAGGATGGGGGGATTAGCCAAAAACATTCAGTACTTC
NA | TRBJ2-3 | few | TRBV15 | CATRFGGSTDTQYF | TGTGCCACCCGTTTTGGTGGCTCGACAGATACGCAGTATTTT
NA | TRBJ2-1 | NA | TRBV6-1 | CASSEYGGGEQFF | TGTGCCAGCAGTGAATACGGTGGTGGGGAGCAGTTCTTC
TRBD1 | TRBJ1-2 | once | TRBV5-1 | CASSERTTGLGYTF | TGCGCCAGCAGCGAACGCACGACAGGGCTTGGCTACACCTTC
TRBD1 | TRBJ1-1 | NA | TRBV5-1 | CASLKQGALGSTEAFF | TGCGCCAGCCTGAAACAGGGGGCGTTGGGTAGCACTGAAGCTTTCTTT
NA | TRBJ2-2 | few | TRBV7-9 | CASRHYGQGEQRNTGELFF | TGTGCCAGCAGACATTACGGACAAGGGGAACAACGGAACACCGGGGAGCTGTTTTTT
TRBD1 | TRBJ2-7 | NA | TRBV12-3/TRBV12-4 | CASRPDRGLYEQYF | TGTGCCAGCAGACCCGACAGGGGGCTCTACGAGCAGTACTTC
NA | TRBJ2-1 | few | TRBV14 | CASSQDPREEFF | TGTGCCAGCAGCCAAGACCCGAGGGAGGAGTTCTTC
NA | TRBJ2-2 | NA | TRBV7-2 | CASSSGSQGGELFF | TGTGCCAGCAGCTCTGGGTCTCAAGGCGGGGAGCTGTTTTTT
TRBD2 | TRBJ2-1 | NA | TRBV20-1 | CSARASGYNEQFF | TGCAGTGCTAGGGCTAGCGGTTACAATGAGCAGTTCTTC
NA | TRBJ1-5 | few | TRBV2 | CASSSKGTSYSNQPQHF | TGTGCCAGCAGCTCTAAGGGGACATCCTATAGCAATCAGCCCCAGCATTTT
NA | TRBJ2-5 | NA | TRBV18 | CASSPSRSDTQYF | TGTGCCAGCTCACCGTCAAGGTCGGACACCCAGTACTTC
NA | TRBJ2-1 | NA | TRBV12-3/TRBV12-4 | CASSGGQKQFF | TGTGCCAGCAGTGGAGGACAGAAGCAGTTCTTC
NA | TRBJ2-7 | few | TRBV20-1 | CSARAWTTPYEQYF | TGCAGTGCTAGAGCATGGACAACCCCCTACGAGCAGTACTTC
TRBD2 | TRBJ2-1 | NA | TRBV5-6 | CASSSLAGVVDEQFF | TGTGCCAGCAGCTCCTTAGCGGGAGTAGTGGATGAGCAGTTCTTC
NA | TRBJ1-4 | few | TRBV5-1 | CASSQASGLSNEKLFF | TGCGCCAGCAGTCAAGCATCCGGACTGAGTAATGAAAAACTGTTTTTT
TRBD1 | TRBJ2-3 | NA | TRBV12-3/TRBV12-4 | CASSRRQGGDTQYF | TGTGCCAGCAGTCGAAGACAGGGTGGAGATACGCAGTATTTT
NA | TRBJ2-3 | NA | TRBV2 | CASSLGVRRTDTQYF | TGTGCCAGCAGCCTAGGGGTTCGGCGCACAGATACGCAGTATTTT
NA | TRBJ2-7 | few | TRBV5-1 | CASSPGDSYEQYF | TGCGCCAGCAGTCCGGGGGACAGCTACGAGCAGTACTTC
TRBD1 | TRBJ1-6 | NA | TRBV7-8 | CASSSRDSRMSSPLHF | TGTGCCAGCAGCTCCCGGGACAGTCGGATGAGTTCACCCCTCCACTTT
NA | TRBJ1-5 | few | TRBV11-2 | CASSLAGGTQPQHF | TGTGCCAGCAGCTTAGCCGGTGGGACTCAGCCCCAGCATTTT
TRBD1 | TRBJ1-2 | few | TRBV29-1 | CSVPDRANYGYTF | TGCAGCGTCCCTGACAGGGCTAACTATGGCTACACCTTC
NA | TRBJ1-1 | NA | TRBV5-1 | CASSLEGTVMNTEAFF | TGCGCCAGCAGCTTGGAGGGTACAGTGATGAACACTGAAGCTTTCTTT
NA | TRBJ2-6 | NA | TRBV24-1 | CATSDFGANVLTF | TGTGCCACCAGTGATTTCGGGGCCAACGTCCTGACTTTC
NA | TRBJ1-5 | NA | TRBV5-1 | CASSLEAGDLQPQHF | TGCGCCAGCAGCCTTGAGGCCGGGGATCTTCAGCCCCAGCATTTT
TRBD2 | TRBJ2-1 | few | TRBV7-9 | CASLRTSGLREQFF | TGTGCCAGCTTACGGACTAGCGGGCTTAGGGAGCAGTTCTTC
TRBD1 | TRBJ1-1 | many | TRBV5-1 | CASGTGEANTEAFF | TGCGCCAGTGGGACAGGGGAAGCGAACACTGAAGCTTTCTTT
TRBD2 | TRBJ2-5 | NA | TRBV20-1 | CSAYAGATQETQYF | TGCAGTGCTTATGCGGGAGCGACCCAAGAGACCCAGTACTTC
NA | TRBJ1-5 | NA | TRBV20-1 | CSVGKVSNQPQHF | TGCAGTGTCGGGAAAGTGAGCAATCAGCCCCAGCATTTT
NA | TRBJ1-2 | NA | TRBV18 | CASSPPVSGTGGYGYTF | TGTGCCAGCTCACCACCGGTTTCAGGGACTGGGGGCTATGGCTACACCTTC
TRBD1 | TRBJ1-5 | NA | TRBV6-6 | CASRGGQGNQPQHF | TGTGCCAGCAGGGGCGGACAGGGTAACCAGCCCCAGCATTTT